This T cell receptor beta chain originates from a study of Ad26.COV2.S vaccination and SARS-CoV-2 variants. Background on the study: Ad26.COV2.S was injected intramuscularly once or twice, 56 days apart.

The length of the CDR3 is 15 residues. V lost 1 base, J lost 2 bases, and 3 bases stayed unmatched. In germline, CDR1 is SGHDT, CDR2 YYEEEE. Repertoires were generated with immunoSEQ multiplex PCR, while TCRdb's copy carries only in-frame clones and drops some. The sample holds hundreds of thousands of clones; over 75% are singletons and the top ten take around 3.6%. Regarding treatment: around 19 received Ad26.COV2.S at low or high dose, single or two shots; 5 received placebo; per-sample allocation not given. Sampling took place 63 days after the first vaccine or placebo injection. Vaccine was an Ad26 vector expressing Wuhan-strain SARS-CoV-2 spike. About this clone: The antigen remains undetermined.

Regarding the study as a whole: Quantification of TCR breadth and depth may have yielded underestimates of total T cell responses. Vaccinees and placebo recipients showed similar non-spike TCR breadth.

V and J are TRBV5-6 and TRBJ2-3; 8 positions agree with TRBD2. Sequencing was performed on peripheral blood, taken in a trial of Ad26.COV2.S vaccine versus placebo. The clonotype originates from a person between 18 and 65 years old who received the Ad26.COV2.S COVID-19 vaccine or a placebo. CDR3 nucleotides: TGTGCCAGCAGCTTGACTAGCGGAAACACAGATACGCAGTATTTT. Its protein is CASSLTSGNTDTQYF.